This is a list of T cell receptor beta chains from one sample in a study of tumor-infiltrating lymphocytes in primary liver carcinoma. TCRdb ran MiXCR on the multiplex PCR reads and lists one entry per CDR3 protein. The sample yields under 200,000 distinct CDR3 sequences, 85% seen once. The source material was tumor tissue from primary liver carcinoma. The receptor set was obtained from a man in his forties or fifties with primary liver carcinoma and hepatitis B virus infection. Each CDR3 is given with its conserved first and last residue. A D gene is named only where the DNA matches it firmly. Some rows have no size entry. The others give once, few or many, or a class for an expanded clone.

TRBV20-1	.	TRBJ2-5	.	TGCGGTGCTAGAGATTTCAGAGGGGAAGGAGAGACCCAGTACTTC	CGARDFRGEGETQYF
TRBV12-3/TRBV12-4	.	TRBJ2-1	TRBD2	TGTACCAGCAGTCGGAGGGAGGGACGCTCCTACAATGAGCAGTTCTTC	CTSSRREGRSYNEQFF
TRBV28	.	TRBJ1-6	.	TGTGCCAGCATTTTTCTAGGGAGGGCCTATAATTCACCCCTCCACTTT	CASIFLGRAYNSPLHF
TRBV29-1	once	TRBJ2-1	TRBD2	TGCAGCGGGGTGACTAGCGGATTCAATGAGGAGTTCTTC	CSGVTSGFNEEFF
TRBV6-2/TRBV6-3	.	TRBJ2-4	.	TGTGCCAGCAGTTTCAGTGTGAGTAGCGGAGAAAACATTCAATACTTC	CASSFSVSSGENIQYF
TRBV4-3	.	TRBJ1-2	.	TGCGCCGGCAGCCAAGATACGCGGGGACCTCATGGCTACACCTTC	CAGSQDTRGPHGYTF
TRBV5-1	.	TRBJ2-1	TRBD2	TGCGCCAGCAGTTTGGGGGGGACTAGCGGGACCCCTACTCGATACAAAGAGCAGTTCTTC	CASSLGGTSGTPTRYKEQFF
TRBV28	.	TRBJ1-6	TRBD1	TGTCCCTTACAACCCTCCAGGGGGGATAATTCACCCCTCTACTTT	CPLQPSRGDNSPLYF
TRBV28	many	TRBJ2-5	.	TGTGCCAGCACCAATCGGGCACATGGGAGTGGGAAAGAGACCCAGTACTTC	CASTNRAHGSGKETQYF
TRBV10-3	.	TRBJ2-2	.	TGTGTCATCAGTCCGGGACGTAACTTAGGCACCGGGAAGCTGTTTTTT	CVISPGRNLGTGKLFF
TRBV6-2/TRBV6-3	.	TRBJ2-7	TRBD1	TGTACCAGCAGTCTCCGGGACAGGCCCCACGAGCAGTACTTC	CTSSLRDRPHEQYF
TRBV4-3	.	TRBJ2-7	.	TGCGCCAGCGGCCAAGAACAACGCTACGAGCACTACTTC	CASGQEQRYEHYF
TRBV10-2	.	TRBJ2-1	TRBD2	TGCGTCAGAGGTACTAGCGGGGGTGGGTGTGAGCAGTTCTTC	CVRGTSGGGCEQFF
TRBV14	many	TRBJ2-3	.	TGTGCCAGCAGCCAAGGGTTTAGCACAGATACGCAGTATTTT	CASSQGFSTDTQYF
TRBV29-1	.	TRBJ2-2	.	TGCAGCGATGCAGATGGTTCTGGGGAGCTGTTTTTT	CSDADGSGELFF
TRBV7-9	.	TRBJ2-3	TRBD1	TGTGCCAACAGCGCGGACAGGGACGGGGCAGATACGCAATATTTT	CANSADRDGADTQYF
TRBV6-6	.	TRBJ1-4	.	TGTACTAGCCATCACCAGGGGCTGTTTGAAAAACTGTTTTTT	CTSHHQGLFEKLFF
TRBV29-1	once	TRBJ2-7	.	TGCAGCGTTGAACTGGACAATCCCTACGAGCAGAACTTC	CSVELDNPYEQNF
TRBV28	.	TRBJ2-3	.	TGTGCCAGCATCCGCAGACAGGACCACACAGATACACAGTATTTT	CASIRRQDHTDTQYF
TRBV7-9	many	TRBJ2-7	TRBD1	TGTGCCAGCACCCGAGGGGGCAGCTACGAGCAGTACTTC	CASTRGGSYEQYF
TRBV6-2/TRBV6-3	.	TRBJ1-2	.	TGTACCAGCAGTTCGCCCAGGGACCCAGTCTATGGCTACACCTTC	CTSSSPRDPVYGYTF
TRBV11-2	.	TRBJ2-1	.	TGTGCCAGCACAAAGGTGGTTGAGCAGTTCTTC	CASTKVVEQFF